This TCR beta chain is drawn from a study of cytomegalovirus exposure and HLA in healthy donors. V lost 1 base and J lost 7, with 17 bases in between. Germline CDR1 SGHDT, CDR2 YYEEEE. There are 16 residues in the CDR3. Both 60 Vbeta primers and 13 Jbeta primers went into the PCR. Measured with immunoSEQ multiplex PCR; TCRdb has only the in-frame clones, and not every one. The sample yields roughly 180,000 clones, 80% to 85% seen once. The receptor was isolated from a boy younger than 18 in good health and CMV-seronegative. The genes are TRBV5-6 and TRBJ1-4, with TRBD1 as a possible D gene (5 bases). Sequencing used PBMCs. As DNA, the CDR3 is TGTGCCAGCAGCTTGAGAAATTCAGGGTCGGCTGAAAAACTGTTTTTT. Its protein product is CASSLRNSGSAEKLFF.